Described below is a single T cell receptor beta chain sequence and its context. These data belong to a study of blood T cell repertoires in COVID-19. Assay: immunoSEQ multiplex PCR; the TCRdb copy retains only in-frame clones and omits some. The sample includes roughly 150,000 clones, 75% to 85% of them seen just once. The sequence was obtained from a man aged 60 to 75 with acute or convalescent COVID-19. Source material: peripheral blood.

The CDR3, as DNA: TGTGCCAGCAGTCCTACAGGGAGGGGGGGGTCTAATGAAAAACTGTTTTTT. The encoded protein is CASSPTGRGGSNEKLFF. V gene TRBV28 combines with J gene TRBJ1-4; tentative D call: TRBD1 (6 bases). Germline CDR1 reads MDHEN; CDR2 reads SYDVKM. The CDR3 has 17 amino acids. V was cut by 5 bases and J by 3 bases, with 19 bases left in between.